Sequencing of this T cell receptor beta chain was carried out in a study of control samples from healthy donors and cancer patients. Repertoires were generated with immunoSEQ multiplex PCR, while TCRdb's copy carries only in-frame clones and drops some. The sample holds about 140,000 clones, 80% to 95% seen once. This CDR3 has 17 amino acids. Germline V gene sequence: CDR1 MGHDK, CDR2 SYGVNS. V lost 6 bases to trimming and J lost 0 bases; unmatched junction nucleotides: 13. This TCR was sampled from a man younger than 45 in good health. Sequencing was carried out using blood. V usage is TRBV25-1 and J usage is TRBJ1-2, with 7 bases identical to TRBD1. The chain's CDR3 is CASSGPGQLTSNYGYTF. CDR3 nucleotides: TGTGCCAGCAGCGGACCGGGACAGCTAACATCTAACTATGGCTACACCTTC.